This passage covers 27 T cell receptor beta chains from one sample sequenced in a study of shared clonotypes between healthy human individuals. The table came from immunoSEQ multiplex PCR; TCRdb's copy has only in-frame clones and leaves some out. Of over a million clones in the sample, 78% were seen once. Input material: memory CD4+ T cells from PBMCs. Subset noted: CD45RA-negative fraction. The origin of the receptors is a man younger than 35 in good health. Some clones in this sample may be carry-over from other donors' samples.

The chain uses TRBV28 and TRBJ2-7; 10 nucleotides match TRBD1. The CDR3 covers 16 residues. V shed 2 bases, J shed 5 bases, and the junction held 9 bases outside the gene matches. Per the germline V gene, CDR1 is MDHEN and CDR2 is SYDVKM. The CDR3 sequence: CASSLARQGAFDEQYF. CDR3 bases: TGTGCCAGCAGTTTAGCTCGACAGGGGGCGTTCGACGAGCAGTACTTC.

The chain couples TRBV7-9 to TRBJ1-2, with unresolved D. Germline values: CDR1 SEHNR, CDR2 FQNEAQ (reference sequence). The CDR3 totals 12 residues. V lost 0 bases to trimming and J lost 6 bases, with 5 bases between them. CDR3 in amino acids: CASSLALDGYTF. CDR3 in DNA: TGTGCCAGCAGCTTAGCGCTGGATGGCTACACCTTC.

Only one count was recorded for this clone. V and J are TRBV28 and TRBJ2-7; D is uncertain. Germline assignment: CDR1 MDHEN and CDR2 SYDVKM. V lost 5 bases to trimming and J lost 6 bases, with 14 bases between them. This CDR3 spans 13 amino acids. CDR3 sequence: CASSVGGRVEQYF. CDR3 DNA sequence: TGTGCCAGCAGTGTGGGCGGACGGGTCGAGCAGTACTTC.

The rearrangement joins TRBV6-5 to TRBJ2-2, with TRBD1 matching over 9 bases. The CDR3 runs 15 residues. Germline assignment: CDR1 MNHEY and CDR2 SVGAGI. J was trimmed by 5 bases and V by 6 bases; bases with no gene match: 7. The CDR3 protein is CASSPDRGRTGELFF. DNA for the CDR3: TGTGCCAGCAGCCCCGACAGGGGGAGGACCGGGGAGCTGTTTTTT.

This chain connects TRBV5-1 to TRBJ1-2, with 9 bases matching TRBD1. The germline gives CDR1 SGHRS, CDR2 YFSETQ. This CDR3 has 15 amino acids. The V segment lost 0 bases and the J segment 9 bases; nucleotides outside the gene matches: 9. The CDR3 region is CASSLAVGQGTSYTF. The CDR3 DNA is TGCGCCAGCAGCTTGGCCGTGGGACAGGGTACGAGCTACACCTTC.

The chain joins TRBV30 to TRBJ1-2, with TRBD1 identical over 8 bases. This CDR3 region has 13 residues. The V gene end was trimmed by 3 bases and the J gene end by 7 bases; junction bases not matched to a gene: 7. Germline lookup yields CDR1 GTSNPN and CDR2 SVGIG (reference sequence). For the CDR3, the DNA is TGTGCCTGGAGCAGAGACAGGGGTTCTGGCTACACCTTC. Translated, it gives CAWSRDRGSGYTF.

V is TRBV7-2 and J is TRBJ1-1; 7 nucleotides line up with TRBD1. In germline, CDR1 is SGHTA, CDR2 FQGNSA. The CDR3 consists of 13 residues. J gave up 11 bases and V 5 bases, and 11 bases lay outside the gene matches. CDR3 residues: CASSPPRGGLAFF. CDR3 sequence (DNA): TGTGCCAGCAGCCCCCCCAGGGGGGGTCTGGCTTTCTTT.

The J gene is TRBJ1-5, the V gene TRBV27; 11 positions agree with TRBD1. The CDR3 sequence is 14 residues long. The J segment lost 7 bases and the V segment lost 6 bases, leaving 5 bases of the junction unmatched. Germline V lookup: CDR1 MNHEY, CDR2 SMNVEV (reference sequence). CDR3 residues: CASRTGQGGQPQHF. The CDR3 DNA sequence: TGTGCCAGCAGGACGGGACAGGGGGGCCAGCCCCAGCATTTT.

The J gene is TRBJ1-2, the V gene TRBV15, with unresolved D. Germline CDR1 LNHNV, CDR2 YYDKDF (reference sequence). V was trimmed by 1 base and J by 2 bases, leaving 8 bases between them. This CDR3 is 14 amino acids long. Written as DNA, the CDR3 is TGTGCCACCAGCAGAGGATCACCAAACTATGGCTACACCTTC. Its protein is CATSRGSPNYGYTF.

This clone has only a few counts. The rearrangement uses TRBV7-9 and TRBJ1-1; D might be TRBD1 (6 bases). The CDR3 loop spans 15 amino acids. Germline V CDR1 and CDR2: SEHNR, FQNEAQ (reference sequence). The V and J ends lost 3 bases and 4 bases respectively, with 15 bases between them. CDR3 amino acids: CASSLGVGASTEAFF. The DNA of the CDR3 is TGTGCCAGCAGCTTGGGCGTGGGGGCCAGCACTGAAGCTTTCTTT. The full variable domain, with the rest looked up from reference TRBV7-9 and TRBJ1-1, is DTGVSQNPRHKITKRGQNVTFRCDPISEHNRLYWYRQTLGQGPEFLTYFQNEAQLEKSRLLSDRFSAERPKGSFSTLEIQRTEQGDSAMYLCASSLGVGASTEAFFGQGTRLTVV.

This sequence joins TRBV2 and TRBJ2-2; 12 bases fit TRBD2. The CDR3 consists of 16 residues. Unmatched junction bases numbered 5, after V lost 6 bases and J lost 3 bases. Germline loops: CDR1 SNHLY, CDR2 FYNNEI. CDR3 protein: CASRAGTSGYTGELFF. In DNA form, the CDR3 reads TGTGCCAGCAGAGCCGGGACTAGCGGGTACACCGGGGAGCTGTTTTTT.

The chain joins TRBV6-1 to TRBJ2-5, with a weak D call TRBD2 (5 bases). Germline V CDR1 and CDR2: MNHNS, SASEGT. The CDR3 is 13 amino acids. V was shortened by 4 bases and J by 3 bases, with 9 bases between the two germline ends. In nucleotides, the CDR3 is TGTGCCAGCAGTGGGACTTTGAAAGAGACCCAGTACTTC. It specifies CASSGTLKETQYF.

The rearrangement uses TRBV2 and TRBJ2-1, with 8 bases lining up with TRBD2. The J segment lost 6 bases and the V segment lost 5 bases, leaving 9 bases of the junction unmatched. CDR1 and CDR2 (germline): SNHLY, FYNNEI. The CDR3 loop spans 15 amino acids. The CDR3 region has the DNA TGTGCCAGCAGTACACAGGGACTAGGGCTCAATGAGCAGTTCTTC. It translates to CASSTQGLGLNEQFF.

J is TRBJ2-7 and V is TRBV5-6, with D perhaps matching TRBD1 (5 bases). Germline loops: CDR1 SGHDT, CDR2 YYEEEE. V lost 1 base and J 0 bases, leaving 11 bases between the germline ends. This CDR3 is built from 15 residues. CDR3 region: CASSLFQGNSYEQYF. The CDR3 DNA reads as TGTGCCAGCAGCTTGTTCCAGGGCAACTCCTACGAGCAGTACTTC.

V usage is TRBV7-8 and J usage is TRBJ2-7; D may be TRBD1 or TRBD2 (5 bases each). This CDR3 has 13 residues. Trimming took 3 bases from V and 7 from J, leaving 13 bases between them. Germline CDR1 reads SGHVS; CDR2 reads FQNEAQ. Here the CDR3 reads CASSFPGPGEQYF. The CDR3 region has the DNA TGTGCCAGCAGCTTTCCGGGGCCGGGGGAGCAGTACTTC.

This clone was seen only once. The genes are TRBV7-2 and TRBJ1-2; no firm D call. Germline values: CDR1 SGHTA, CDR2 FQGNSA. Trimming stripped 4 bases from V and 6 bases from J, with 18 bases between. The CDR3 has 15 residues. CDR3 amino acids: CASSSWEGRLDGYTF. The DNA for the CDR3 is TGTGCCAGCAGCTCATGGGAGGGCAGGCTGGATGGCTACACCTTC.

V usage is TRBV7-2 and J usage is TRBJ2-2; D gene unclear. The CDR3 extends over 12 amino acids. Germline-derived CDR1 and CDR2 are SGHTA and FQGNSA. V shed 8 bases and J shed 3 bases, with 7 bases lying between them. The CDR3 coding sequence is TGTGCCAGCGCCAGATACACCGGGGAGCTGTTTTTT. The encoded protein is CASARYTGELFF.

This clone came up a few times. The chain joins TRBV11-2 to TRBJ1-1; 12 bases match TRBD1. Germline CDR1 is SGHAT and CDR2 is FQNNGV. With 1 base clipped from V and 3 bases from J, the junction kept 6 bases outside the gene matches. CDR3 length: 17 amino acids. CDR3 region: CASSLGGTGGKHTEAFF. CDR3 bases: TGTGCCAGCAGCTTAGGTGGGACAGGGGGCAAACACACTGAAGCTTTCTTT.

This chain connects TRBV6-1 to TRBJ1-2; D is undetermined. Germline assignment: CDR1 MNHNS and CDR2 SASEGT. CDR3 length equals 18 residues. V lost 2 bases, J lost 4 bases, and 23 bases lay in between. CDR3 sequence: CASSERTGLERRGYGYTF. The CDR3 DNA sequence: TGTGCCAGCAGTGAAAGAACTGGCCTAGAGAGGAGAGGCTATGGCTACACCTTC.

This sequence joins TRBV9 and TRBJ2-5; 7 nucleotides line up with TRBD2. Germline V gene data show CDR1 as SGDLS and CDR2 as YYNGEE. The ends lost 0 bases at V and 1 base at J; junction bases unmatched: 9. The CDR3 runs to 17 residues. The CDR3 here is CASSVGRQRGSQETQYF. The CDR3 nucleotides read TGTGCCAGCAGCGTAGGACGTCAGCGGGGATCCCAAGAGACCCAGTACTTC.

With respect to this clone: In the same sample, other DNA sequences code for this CDR3. The rearrangement links TRBV7-2 to TRBJ1-1; tentative D call: TRBD1 (6 bases). Per germline, CDR1 SGHTA and CDR2 FQGNSA. Trimming stripped 3 bases from V and 5 bases from J, with 13 bases between. The CDR3 is 14 amino acids. The CDR3 DNA sequence: TGTGCCAGCAGCTTCCAGGGTCAGGGGACTGAAGCTTTCTTT. Translation: CASSFQGQGTEAFF.

This sequence joins TRBV29-1 and TRBJ1-1; D is ambiguous. The germline gives CDR1 SQVTM, CDR2 ANQGSEA. Trimming pared 4 bases from V and 6 bases from J, leaving 15 bases between. The CDR3 is made up of 13 amino acids. The CDR3 protein is CSVAMTLGPEAFF. The DNA of the CDR3 is TGCAGCGTTGCCATGACCCTGGGCCCTGAAGCTTTCTTT.

The V call is TRBV7-2, the J call TRBJ2-5; the match to TRBD2 covers 14 bases. This CDR3 comprises 18 residues. Germline loops: CDR1 SGHTA, CDR2 FQGNSA. With V trimmed by 5 bases and J by 3 bases, 11 bases remained unmatched. The CDR3 spells CASSLGPPGLAGEETQYF. In DNA, the CDR3 is TGTGCCAGCAGCCTAGGGCCACCGGGACTAGCGGGAGAAGAGACCCAGTACTTC.

CDR3 amino acids: CASSLSAGNEQYF. The CDR3 DNA sequence: TGTGCCAGCAGTTTATCGGCAGGGAACGAGCAGTACTTC. V gene TRBV27 combines with J gene TRBJ2-7; tentatively, D is TRBD1 (5 bases). The V gene lost 0 bases and the J gene lost 5 bases, with 8 bases spanning the gap. CDR3 length: 13 residues. CDR1 and CDR2 from the germline V gene are MNHEY and SMNVEV (reference sequence).

The chain is built from TRBV11-3 and TRBJ1-1; the D is unclear. This CDR3 contains 13 residues. V dropped 2 bases and J dropped 6 bases, with 10 bases sitting between them. Germline values: CDR1 SGHNT, CDR2 YENEEA. DNA of the CDR3: TGTGCCAGCAGCTTAAATGCCGACGCTGAAGCTTTCTTT. It yields the protein CASSLNADAEAFF.

The chain is built from TRBV21-1 and TRBJ1-4. TRBV21-1 counts as a pseudogene. The CDR3 has 16 amino acids. CDR3 coding DNA: TGTGCCAGCAGCAATAATCAGGACTCAACTAATGAAAAACTGTTTTTT. This encodes CASSNNQDSTNEKLFF.

The chain employs TRBV5-1 and TRBJ2-7; TRBD2 aligns across 9 bases. Germline loops: CDR1 SGHRS, CDR2 YFSETQ. Trimming at V came to 4 bases and at J to 3 bases, leaving 11 bases not matched to a gene. The CDR3 is 16 amino acids. This CDR3 is CASSGQSGRLLYEQYF. The CDR3 region has the DNA TGCGCCAGCAGCGGGCAGAGCGGGAGGCTACTCTACGAGCAGTACTTC.